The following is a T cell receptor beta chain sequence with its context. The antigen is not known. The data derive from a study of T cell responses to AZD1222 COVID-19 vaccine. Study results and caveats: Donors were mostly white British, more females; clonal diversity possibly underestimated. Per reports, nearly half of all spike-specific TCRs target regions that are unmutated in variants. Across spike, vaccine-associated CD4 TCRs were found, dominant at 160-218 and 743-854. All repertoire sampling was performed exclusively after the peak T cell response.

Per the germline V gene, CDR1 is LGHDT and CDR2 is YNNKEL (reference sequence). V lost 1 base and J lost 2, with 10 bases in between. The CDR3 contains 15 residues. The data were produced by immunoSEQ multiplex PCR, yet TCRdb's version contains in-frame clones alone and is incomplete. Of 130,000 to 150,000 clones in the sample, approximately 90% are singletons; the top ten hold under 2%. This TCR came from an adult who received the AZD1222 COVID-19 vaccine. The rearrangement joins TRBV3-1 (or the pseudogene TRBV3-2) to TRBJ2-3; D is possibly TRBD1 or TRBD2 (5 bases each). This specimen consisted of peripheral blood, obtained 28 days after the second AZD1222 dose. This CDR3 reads CASSQVGTNTDTQYF. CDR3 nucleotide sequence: TGTGCCAGCAGCCAAGTCGGGACCAACACAGATACGCAGTATTTT.